Following are 28 T cell receptor beta chains from one sample sequenced in a study of blood T cell repertoires in COVID-19. Profiled with immunoSEQ multiplex PCR; TCRdb holds only in-frame clones, not every one. The sample carries some 220,000 clones, approximately 85% recorded once. Material for sequencing was peripheral blood. The receptors come from a woman in her sixties or seventies with COVID-19, enrolled during active disease.

This clone was seen a single time. This sequence joins TRBV7-9 and TRBJ1-5, with D perhaps TRBD1 (5 bases). With 5 bases removed from V and 0 bases from J, the gap between germline ends came to 17 bases. The CDR3 loop spans 17 amino acids. Looked up from germline, CDR1 is SEHNR and CDR2 is FQNEAQ (reference sequence). CDR3 region: CASSLSTGSNSNQPQHF. CDR3 DNA: TGTGCCAGCAGCCTGTCTACAGGTTCCAATAGCAATCAGCCCCAGCATTTT.

This chain uses TRBV6-2 or TRBV6-3 with TRBJ2-7, with D maybe TRBD2 (6 bases). Germline V gene data show CDR1 as MNHEY and CDR2 as SVGEGT. The CDR3 consists of 17 residues. Trimming pared 2 bases from V and 5 bases from J, leaving 22 bases between. The DNA of the CDR3 is TGTGCCAGCAGTTACACGGGAGCCTTTCGGAGGATGGACGAGCAGTACTTC. Translated, it gives CASSYTGAFRRMDEQYF.

The genes are TRBV18 and TRBJ1-5; 10 bases line up with TRBD1. Trimming took 5 bases from V and 4 from J; bases not matched to a gene: 8. Germline lookup yields CDR1 KGHSH and CDR2 LQKENI. The CDR3 is made up of 16 amino acids. This CDR3 is CASSSGTGDGNQPQHF. In nucleotides, the CDR3 is TGTGCCAGCTCATCCGGGACAGGGGACGGGAATCAGCCCCAGCATTTT.

This sequence joins TRBV7-2 and TRBJ2-7, with D perhaps matching TRBD1 (5 bases). The CDR3 has 14 amino acids. Germline CDR1 SGHTA, CDR2 FQGNSA. V lost 1 base, J lost 2 bases, and 9 bases lay in between. The CDR3 here is CASSLGQSAYEQYF. In DNA form, the CDR3 reads TGTGCCAGCAGCTTAGGACAGAGCGCCTACGAGCAGTACTTC. The full variable domain, completed using reference TRBV7-2 and TRBJ2-7, is GAGVSQSPSNKVTEKGKDVELRCDPISGHTALYWYRQSLGQGLEFLIYFQGNSAPDKSGLPSDRFSAERTGGSVSTLTIQRTQQEDSAVYLCASSLGQSAYEQYFGPGTRLTVT.

This chain uses TRBV2 with TRBJ1-6; 8 bases are shared with TRBD1. The CDR3 sequence is 16 residues long. Germline CDR1 SNHLY, CDR2 FYNNEI. J lost 0 bases, V lost 6 bases, and 4 bases had no gene match. CDR3 DNA: TGTGCCAGCAGGGGGGACAGGAGCTCCTATAATTCACCCCTCCACTTT. This translates into CASRGDRSSYNSPLHF.

The J gene is TRBJ1-1, the V gene TRBV18, with TRBD1 as a possible D gene (5 bases). CDR3 length: 18 amino acids. Germline-derived CDR1 and CDR2 are KGHSH and LQKENI. V gave up 1 base and J gave up 0 bases, with 18 bases separating them. This chain's CDR3 is CASSPREGPLQLNTEAFF. In nucleotides, the CDR3 is TGTGCCAGCTCACCACGGGAGGGACCACTCCAGCTGAACACTGAAGCTTTCTTT.

V gene TRBV5-1 combines with J gene TRBJ2-2, with TRBD2 identical over 7 bases. V shed 3 bases, J shed 3 bases, and the junction held 5 bases outside the gene matches. CDR1 is SGHRS, CDR2 YFSETQ, per germline. CDR3 length equals 15 residues. For the CDR3, the DNA is TGCGCCAGCAGCTACACGGGGGGATACACCGGGGAGCTGTTTTTT. Its translation: CASSYTGGYTGELFF. The complete variable domain, with remaining parts taken from reference TRBV5-1 and TRBJ2-2, reads KAGVTQTPRYLIKTRGQQVTLSCSPISGHRSVSWYQQTPGQGLQFLFEYFSETQRNKGNFPGRFSGRQFSNSRSEMNVSTLELGDSALYLCASSYTGGYTGELFFGEGSRLTVL.

The rearrangement uses TRBV10-2 and TRBJ2-7; 10 nucleotides agree with TRBD1. V trimming: 6 bases; J trimming: 2 bases; junction bases outside the gene matches: 7. This CDR3 has 15 residues. CDR1 is WSHSY, CDR2 SAAADI, per germline. The CDR3 loop is CASSPGQGMTYEQYF. Here the CDR3 DNA reads TGCGCCAGCAGCCCGGGACAGGGGATGACCTACGAGCAGTACTTC.

V usage is TRBV7-2 and J usage is TRBJ1-5; D gene ambiguous. This CDR3 is built from 18 residues. CDR1 and CDR2 (germline): SGHTA, FQGNSA. V was shortened by 1 base and J by 0 bases, with 16 bases between the two germline ends. CDR3 sequence reads: CASSLGGPVFLSNQPQHF. CDR3 sequence (DNA): TGTGCCAGCAGCTTAGGAGGGCCGGTTTTCCTTAGCAATCAGCCCCAGCATTTT.

The chain is built from TRBV6-6 and TRBJ2-2; D ambiguous. CDR1 is MNHNY, CDR2 SVGAGI, per germline (reference sequence). The CDR3 consists of 15 residues. Deletions cut 5 bases from V and 3 bases from J, with 13 bases between. CDR3 nucleotide sequence: TGTGCCAGCAGTACACTCCCGGCGGACACCGGGGAGCTGTTTTTT. Translated: CASSTLPADTGELFF.

The CDR3 region has the DNA TGTGCCAGCAGCTTAGGGCAGGGGACCATTCAGCCCCAGCATTTT. This translates into CASSLGQGTIQPQHF. This chain joins TRBV7-9 and TRBJ1-5, with a weak D call TRBD1 (6 bases). Germline V gives CDR1 SEHNR, CDR2 FQNEAQ (reference sequence). Trimming stripped 1 base from V and 6 bases from J, with 13 bases between. CDR3 length: 15 amino acids.

The gene calls are TRBV19 and TRBJ1-1; maybe TRBD1 (6 bases). V dropped 3 bases and J dropped 2 bases, with 13 bases sitting between them. The CDR3 contains 15 residues. Germline assignment: CDR1 LNHDA and CDR2 SQIVND (reference sequence). This chain's CDR3 is CASSILTRGNTEAFF. The CDR3 coding sequence is TGTGCCAGTAGTATTCTAACCAGGGGAAACACTGAAGCTTTCTTT.

CDR3 sequence: CASSESGWPDTQYF. In DNA, the CDR3 is TGTGCCAGCAGTGAATCGGGGTGGCCAGATACGCAGTATTTT. The genes are TRBV25-1 and TRBJ2-3; possibly TRBD2 for D (5 bases). V gave up 1 base and J gave up 4 bases, with 9 bases separating them. The CDR3 is 14 residues long. Germline V gene lookup returns CDR1 MGHDK and CDR2 SYGVNS.

This CDR3 is CAWKAGGNTGELFF. CDR3 DNA sequence: TGTGCCTGGAAGGCTGGAGGGAACACCGGGGAGCTGTTTTTT. The chain is built from TRBV30 and TRBJ2-2; tentatively, D is TRBD2 (5 bases). CDR3 size: 14 residues. From germline, CDR1 is GTSNPN and CDR2 SVGIG (reference sequence). Trimming removed 4 bases at V and 1 base at J, with 10 bases between.

This clone was recorded once. The V call is TRBV7-2, the J call TRBJ2-7; 9 nucleotides align to TRBD2. Trimming cost V 7 bases and J 2 bases; bases outside gene matches: 6. CDR1 is SGHTA and CDR2 is FQGNSA in the germline V gene. The CDR3 covers 14 residues. CDR3 DNA: TGTGCCAGCAACCGTCTAGCGGGACCCTACGAGCAGTACTTC. This sequence encodes CASNRLAGPYEQYF. Combining the CDR3 with reference TRBV7-2 and TRBJ2-7 gives the whole variable domain GAGVSQSPSNKVTEKGKDVELRCDPISGHTALYWYRQSLGQGLEFLIYFQGNSAPDKSGLPSDRFSAERTGGSVSTLTIQRTQQEDSAVYLCASNRLAGPYEQYFGPGTRLTVT.

The V call is TRBV11-2, the J call TRBJ2-7; 8 positions match TRBD2. Germline V gives CDR1 SGHAT, CDR2 FQNNGV. The trim removed 5 bases at V and 3 bases at J, leaving 12 bases unmatched. The CDR3 is 16 amino acids. CDR3 DNA sequence: TGTGCCAGCAGCCTGCATGGCAGCGGGAGAAGCTACGAGCAGTACTTC. Amino acids: CASSLHGSGRSYEQYF.

This chain links TRBV19 with TRBJ1-1; 7 bases map to TRBD1. The CDR3 consists of 13 residues. Germline loops: CDR1 LNHDA, CDR2 SQIVND (reference sequence). CDR3 sequence: CAAGGQTNTEAFF. CDR3 coding DNA: TGTGCTGCCGGGGGACAGACGAACACTGAAGCTTTCTTT.

V and J are TRBV4-3 and TRBJ2-3; perhaps TRBD2 as D (6 bases). V was cut by 3 bases and J by 2 bases, with 15 bases left in between. In germline, CDR1 is LGHNA, CDR2 YSLEER. CDR3 size: 16 residues. The CDR3 is CASSQQGGGFTDTQYF. Here the CDR3 DNA reads TGCGCCAGCAGCCAGCAGGGAGGTGGTTTCACAGATACGCAGTATTTT.

There are a few counts of this clone. This chain uses TRBV27 with TRBJ2-1; 9 nucleotides agree with TRBD2. Unmatched junction bases numbered 11, after V lost 4 bases and J lost 10 bases. The CDR3 covers 15 residues. The germline V gene has CDR1 MNHEY and CDR2 SMNVEV (reference sequence). The DNA of the CDR3 is TGTGCCAGCAGTTGGGGGGCGGGAGGGCCCGACGAGCAGTTCTTC. Protein sequence: CASSWGAGGPDEQFF.

The rearrangement joins TRBV30 to TRBJ1-4, with TRBD1 identical over 9 bases. The germline CDR1 and CDR2 sequences are GTSNPN and SVGIG (reference sequence). J lost 7 bases, V lost 2 bases, and 11 bases had no gene match. The CDR3 sequence is 16 residues long. The CDR3 loop is CAWSSHPQGAIEKLFF. Here the CDR3 DNA reads TGTGCCTGGAGTTCGCACCCACAGGGGGCGATTGAAAAACTGTTTTTT.

The genes are TRBV19 and TRBJ2-3, with 7 bases identical to TRBD2. J lost 3 bases, V lost 1 base, and 4 bases had no gene match. The CDR3 covers 15 residues. Germline loops: CDR1 LNHDA, CDR2 SQIVND (reference sequence). The CDR3 spells CASSIGGSRTDTQYF. DNA for the CDR3: TGTGCCAGTAGTATAGGCGGGAGTAGGACAGATACGCAGTATTTT.

The chain recombines TRBV5-1 with TRBJ1-4; 8 bases match TRBD1. The germline V gene has CDR1 SGHRS and CDR2 YFSETQ. Losses at the gene ends were 4 bases for V and 7 bases for J; bases not matched to a gene: 3. The CDR3 runs to 13 residues. The CDR3 here is CASSPTGAEKLFF. As DNA, the CDR3 is TGCGCCAGCAGCCCGACAGGGGCTGAAAAACTGTTTTTT.

This chain uses TRBV9 with TRBJ2-2; 10 bases are shared with TRBD2. V lost 6 bases, J lost 8 bases, and 10 bases stayed unmatched. Germline values: CDR1 SGDLS, CDR2 YYNGEE. This CDR3 contains 15 residues. DNA for the CDR3: TGTGCCAGCACTTTTGAACTAGCGGGGATGGGGGAGCTGTTTTTT. It yields the protein CASTFELAGMGELFF.

This rearrangement joins TRBV18 to TRBJ2-1; 8 bases are a match to TRBD2. Per germline, CDR1 KGHSH and CDR2 LQKENI. The ends lost 0 bases at V and 2 bases at J; junction bases unmatched: 3. The CDR3 consists of 16 residues. This CDR3 reads CASSPPGSGTYNEQFF. As DNA, the CDR3 is TGTGCCAGCTCACCACCAGGTAGCGGGACCTACAATGAGCAGTTCTTC.

The chain uses TRBV4-1 and TRBJ2-1, with 8 nucleotides matching TRBD2. The CDR3 spans 16 residues. The trim removed 3 bases at V and 7 bases at J, leaving 11 bases unmatched. Germline V gene lookup returns CDR1 MGHRA and CDR2 YSYEKL. The CDR3 spells CASSQRGTRAGNEQFF. CDR3 DNA: TGCGCCAGCAGCCAGCGAGGGACTAGGGCAGGTAATGAGCAGTTCTTC.

The chain combines TRBV10-3 with TRBJ1-1; 7 bases are a match to TRBD1. Trimming cost V 4 bases and J 1 base; bases outside gene matches: 3. This CDR3 spans 14 amino acids. Germline lookup yields CDR1 ENHRY and CDR2 SYGVKD. CDR3 loop: CAISGDRENTEAFF. As DNA, the CDR3 is TGTGCCATCAGTGGTGACAGGGAGAACACTGAAGCTTTCTTT.

The chain couples TRBV12-3 or TRBV12-4 to TRBJ1-2; 11 bases match TRBD1. V shed 5 bases and J 5 bases; nucleotides not matched to a gene: 1. The CDR3 is made up of 13 amino acids. DNA for the CDR3: TGTGCCAGCAGTAGGGACAGGGGGTATGGCTACACCTTC. This codes for CASSRDRGYGYTF.

The chain is built from TRBV7-2 and TRBJ1-1; the match to TRBD1 covers 7 bases. The CDR3 extends over 12 amino acids. From germline, CDR1 is SGHTA and CDR2 FQGNSA. V lost 4 bases, J lost 7 bases, and 3 bases stayed unmatched. In DNA form, the CDR3 reads TGTGCCAGCAGCTCGGGACAGTTTGAAGCTTTCTTT. This codes for CASSSGQFEAFF.